This T cell receptor (beta chain) is from a study of shared T cell receptors in the human thymus. This CDR3 is 16 amino acids long. The V gene lost 2 bases and the J gene lost 0 bases, with 15 bases spanning the gap. In germline, CDR1 is SGHRS, CDR2 YFSETQ. Profiled with immunoSEQ multiplex PCR; TCRdb holds only in-frame clones, not every one. The table includes hundreds of thousands of clones, around 87% detected once. These sequences were also reported in another study, on human thymus T cells.

This TCR was sampled from a boy under two years old with a congenital heart defect. Sequencing was performed on thymocytes. The chain carries TRBV5-1 and TRBJ2-7, with D perhaps TRBD1 (6 bases). CDR3 coding DNA: TGCGCCAGCAGCTTCCAGGGGCCCCCAAGCTCCTACGAGCAGTACTTC. It translates to CASSFQGPPSSYEQYF.